This TCR beta chain is from a study of post-analysis software for immune sequencing data. Whole-study findings and limits: Patients carried roughly 5 TRBV segments more frequently than controls did, and TRBV5-6, TRBV5-1 and TRBV20-1 were among them. Comparison with controls showed significantly lower normalized Chao1 diversity in multiple sclerosis patients.

Unique molecular identifiers were built into the TCR beta cDNA libraries. T cells numbering 1 to 10 million yielded 450,000 to 500,000 cDNA molecules. TCRdb itself ran the PCR reads through MiXCR, one entry per CDR3 protein. Of more than 450,000 distinct CDR3 sequences listed, 34% are singletons. This clonotype was observed a single time. Its antigen is as yet unknown. An end of the junction does not agree with germline; a read error may underlie this. The CDR3 is made up of 14 amino acids. Germline assignment: CDR1 MNHNY and CDR2 SVGAGI (reference sequence). The sequenced sample was blood. This sequence joins TRBV6-6 and TRBJ1-4; TRBD1 aligns across 7 bases. The TCR sequence derives from a girl aged 2-17 years with multiple sclerosis. The CDR3 is CASRRQGSNEKMFF. Written as DNA, the CDR3 is TGTGCCAGCAGAAGACAGGGTTCTAATGAAAAAATGTTTTTT.